This TCR beta chain was found in a study of blood T cells in healthy people across ages. Findings and caveats of the study: Age brought a roughly linear fall in TCR beta diversity measured per million T cells.

Every sample had a minimum of 6.5 million PBMCs isolated. V was pared by 2 bases and J by 8 bases, with 18 bases between. The germline V gene encodes CDR1 GTSNPN and CDR2 SVGIG (reference sequence). There are 14 residues in the CDR3. Then a second PCR, running about 6 to 12 cycles, was carried out with a sample-barcoded 5' primer and a J-beta primer mix. In TCRdb, the 5' RACE reads were re-called with MiXCR into one record per CDR3 protein. The sample lists around 780,000 distinct CDR3 sequences; about a quarter were seen once. With respect to this clonotype: Its antigen remains unidentified.

This sample also belongs to another study, concerning T cells of mothers and their children. That study reports: Once extracted, all RNA went into cDNA synthesis at about 1.5 ug per 15 ul. Each child contributed about 3 million TCR beta CDR3 reads, while each mother contributed over 9 million.

The TCR comes from a boy aged 5-17 years in good health. Sequencing input: blood. J is TRBJ1-2 and V is TRBV30, with D possibly matching TRBD1 (6 bases). Written as DNA, the CDR3 is TGTGCCTGGAGTCGGGGATTACAGGGAGGCGGCTACACCTTC. Protein sequence: CAWSRGLQGGGYTF.